The present T cell receptor beta chain was sequenced within a study of control samples from healthy donors and cancer patients. The CDR3 has 16 residues. The V gene's germline CDR1 is MNHEY and CDR2 SVGEGT. Trimming shortened V by 4 bases and J by 8 bases, and 20 bases separated the two germline ends. Only in-frame clones appear in the TCRdb table, and some are missing; sequencing was by immunoSEQ multiplex PCR. The data show 100,000 to 120,000 clones, with approximately 87% seen just once and 3.7% held by the top ten. The TCR sequence derives from a woman aged 55-69 years with lung cancer. V is TRBV6-2 or TRBV6-3 and J is TRBJ2-2; tentatively, D is TRBD1 (5 bases). The material sequenced was PBMCs. The CDR3, as DNA: TGTGCCAGCAGTTTCTCCATTTCCAGACAGTTAGGGGAGCTGTTTTTT. Its protein product is CASSFSISRQLGELFF.